The 12 T cell receptor beta chains reported below all come from one sample, sequenced in a study of radiotherapy plus CTLA-4 blockade in lung cancer. Here immunoSEQ multiplex PCR was the method, and the copy in TCRdb shows in-frame clones only, minus some. The sample lists around 130,000 clones, about nine tenths occurring once. The sample here was peripheral blood, taken from a patient treated with radiotherapy plus ipilimumab. Every receptor here comes from a human donor with non-small cell lung cancer that progressed on radiotherapy plus ipilimumab.

The chain recombines TRBV5-4 with TRBJ2-1; TRBD1 matches at 10 bases. V lost 4 bases to trimming and J lost 5 bases; unmatched junction nucleotides: 6. CDR3 length: 15 residues. Germline assignment: CDR1 SGHNT and CDR2 YYREEE (reference sequence). Here the CDR3 reads CASSIDRGPNNEQFF. As DNA, the CDR3 is TGTGCCAGCAGCATAGACAGGGGGCCCAACAATGAGCAGTTCTTC.

The chain uses TRBV2 and TRBJ1-2; 8 nucleotides line up with TRBD1. CDR3 size: 14 residues. The J segment lost 3 bases and the V segment lost 6 bases, leaving 6 bases of the junction unmatched. Germline CDR1 SNHLY, CDR2 FYNNEI. This CDR3 is CASRRQGRDYGYTF. CDR3 sequence (DNA): TGTGCCAGCAGGAGACAGGGGCGTGACTATGGCTACACCTTC.

V gene TRBV14 combines with J gene TRBJ2-7; D tentatively fits TRBD1 or TRBD2 (5 bases each). Germline CDR1 reads SGHDN; CDR2 reads FVKESK. This CDR3 is built from 16 residues. Trimming took off 2 bases at V and 6 bases at J, with 20 bases between the two ends. The CDR3 DNA reads as TGTGCCAGCAGCCAAACCCCCGGGACGCTCAGTCCCGAGCAGTACTTC. This encodes CASSQTPGTLSPEQYF.

The rearrangement uses TRBV19 and TRBJ2-2, with D perhaps given as TRBD1 or TRBD2 (5 bases each). From germline, CDR1 is LNHDA and CDR2 SQIVND (reference sequence). CDR3 size: 15 residues. Trimming removed 3 bases from V and 8 bases from J, with 16 bases in between. CDR3 residues: CASSIVWGSAGELFF. CDR3 coding DNA: TGTGCCAGTAGTATCGTGTGGGGGTCGGCAGGGGAGCTGTTTTTT. Full variable domain (remainder filled in from reference TRBV19 and TRBJ2-2): DGGITQSPKYLFRKEGQNVTLSCEQNLNHDAMYWYRQDPGQGLRLIYYSQIVNDFQKGDIAEGYSVSREKKESFPLTVTSAQKNPTAFYLCASSIVWGSAGELFFGEGSRLTVL.

The genes are TRBV18 and TRBJ2-1; 7 nucleotides agree with TRBD1. The junction had 5 bases not matched to a gene; V was cut back by 3 bases and J by 6 bases. This CDR3 comprises 14 residues. In germline, CDR1 is KGHSH, CDR2 LQKENI. CDR3 DNA: TGTGCCAGCTCACCTCAGGGGACAGTCAATGAGCAGTTCTTC. It translates to CASSPQGTVNEQFF.

A word on this clone: Other DNA sequences from this sample encode an identical CDR3 as well. The chain employs TRBV5-1 and TRBJ2-5, with 9 positions matching TRBD1. The J segment lost 4 bases and the V segment lost 3 bases, leaving 1 base of the junction unmatched. There are 13 residues in the CDR3. The V gene's germline CDR1 is SGHRS and CDR2 YFSETQ. CDR3 sequence reads: CASSSGQGETQYF. The CDR3 region has the DNA TGCGCCAGCAGCTCGGGACAGGGAGAGACCCAGTACTTC. The entire variable domain, with the rest obtained from reference TRBV5-1 and TRBJ2-5, is as follows: KAGVTQTPRYLIKTRGQQVTLSCSPISGHRSVSWYQQTPGQGLQFLFEYFSETQRNKGNFPGRFSGRQFSNSRSEMNVSTLELGDSALYLCASSSGQGETQYFGPGTRLLVL.

The genes are TRBV4-1 and TRBJ2-1, with unresolved D. Germline CDR1 and CDR2: MGHRA and YSYEKL. V lost 2 bases and J 7 bases, leaving 21 bases between the germline ends. The CDR3 sequence is 17 residues long. CDR3 sequence (DNA): TGCGCCAGCAGCCAAAGTCTACCGGATAATTTGAGTAATGAGCAGTTCTTC. This translates into CASSQSLPDNLSNEQFF.

The chain uses TRBV6-5 and TRBJ2-1; D gene unclear. CDR1 and CDR2 (germline): MNHEY, SVGAGI. V dropped 6 bases and J dropped 8 bases, with 11 bases sitting between them. CDR3 size: 12 residues. The CDR3, as DNA: TGTGCCAGCAGGACCCCTGGTGATGAGCAGTTCTTC. Its protein product is CASRTPGDEQFF.

V gene TRBV6-1 combines with J gene TRBJ1-1, with D tentatively TRBD1 (5 bases). The CDR3 runs 13 residues. V was shortened by 5 bases and J by 1 base, with 8 bases between the two germline ends. Germline V gene lookup returns CDR1 MNHNS and CDR2 SASEGT. CDR3 bases: TGTGCCAGCAGTACGACAGCGAACACTGAAGCTTTCTTT. The encoded protein is CASSTTANTEAFF.

As for this clone: This CDR3 is also generated by other DNA sequences in the sample. The chain has TRBV7-2 and TRBJ2-7, with D uncertain. In germline, CDR1 is SGHTA, CDR2 FQGNSA. The CDR3 extends over 12 amino acids. Trimming removed 2 bases at V and 3 bases at J, with 5 bases between. CDR3 sequence reads: CASSLPGYEQYF. The CDR3 coding sequence is TGTGCCAGCAGCTTACCGGGCTACGAGCAGTACTTC.

The chain joins TRBV9 to TRBJ2-1, with 9 bases that match TRBD1. The CDR3 spans 16 residues. Germline V gives CDR1 SGDLS, CDR2 YYNGEE. V shed 0 bases, J shed 5 bases, and the junction held 6 bases outside the gene matches. CDR3 bases: TGTGCCAGCAGCGTAGTTCCCGGGACAGGGAACAATGAGCAGTTCTTC. Amino acids: CASSVVPGTGNNEQFF.

V gene TRBV7-2 combines with J gene TRBJ1-2; TRBD1 is a possible D gene (5 bases). Per the germline V gene, CDR1 is SGHTA and CDR2 is FQGNSA. The CDR3 extends over 12 amino acids. V lost 11 bases and J lost 6, with 16 bases in between. The CDR3 here is CAETRGGDGYTF. The CDR3 DNA reads TGTGCCGAGACCCGGGGAGGGGATGGCTACACCTTC.